This T cell receptor (beta chain) came from a study of technical replicates of blood from a few donors. Sequenced by immunoSEQ multiplex PCR; TCRdb stores in-frame clones only, minus some. The repertoire holds roughly 72,000 clones, 85% to 95% seen once, with about 0.4% in the top ten. The germline V gene encodes CDR1 SGDLS and CDR2 YYNGEE. The CDR3 is 16 amino acids. Losses at the gene ends were 0 bases for V and 5 bases for J; bases not matched to a gene: 4. This clonotype was sampled from a human donor in good health. The sequenced sample was T cells isolated from PBMCs. This rearrangement joins TRBV9 to TRBJ2-5; 13 bases map to TRBD2. The CDR3 protein is CASSVEGLAGWETQYF. The CDR3 DNA sequence: TGTGCCAGCAGCGTAGAGGGACTAGCGGGATGGGAGACCCAGTACTTC.